The 24 T cell receptor beta chains in this list originate from one sample, sequenced in a study of tumor-infiltrating lymphocytes in primary liver carcinoma. They got blood RNA out of unsorted whole blood and also pulled out germline DNA. Total RNA amounting to roughly 480 ng was the source from which TCR beta cDNA was made with a constant-region primer. Construction of TCR beta libraries relied on three successive nested multiplex PCR rounds employing slightly modified ARM-PCR. The study ran its first two PCR rounds for roughly 9 cycles each, using TRBV1-TRBV30 forward primers and a C-beta reverse primer. Using its own MiXCR run on the multiplex PCR reads, TCRdb lists one record per CDR3 protein. The sample has 300,000 to 400,000 distinct CDR3 sequences; less than 75% are singletons. The sample was peripheral blood. The receptors derive from a man between 35 and 55 years old with primary liver carcinoma and hepatitis B virus infection.

On this clonotype itself: One base away lies a much larger clone, so this may be a sequencing read error. CDR3 region: CAISKGDIGELFF. The CDR3 DNA reads as TGTGCCATCAGTAAAGGGGACATCGGGGAGCTGTTTTTT. The chain recombines TRBV10-3 with TRBJ2-2, with a weak D call TRBD1 (6 bases). Trimming pared 5 bases from V and 7 bases from J, leaving 11 bases between. The CDR3 loop spans 13 amino acids. Looked up from germline, CDR1 is ENHRY and CDR2 is SYGVKD.

This clonotype has a handful of counts. With a much larger clone just one base away, this may be a read error. V is TRBV5-6 and J is TRBJ2-1; D gene ambiguous. Germline V lookup: CDR1 SGHDT, CDR2 YYEEEE. The CDR3 is 15 residues long. V shed 2 bases and J shed 2 bases, with 11 bases lying between them. The CDR3 loop reads CASSLVSSPYNEQFF. The CDR3 nucleotides read TGTGCCAGCAGCTTAGTCAGTAGCCCCTACAATGAGCAGTTCTTC. Full variable domain (outside the CDR3, taken from reference TRBV5-6 and TRBJ2-1): DAGVTQSPTHLIKTRGQQVTLRCSPKSGHDTVSWYQQALGQGPQFIFQYYEEEERQRGNFPDRFSGHQFPNYSSELNVNALLLGDSALYLCASSLVSSPYNEQFFGPGTRLTVL.

A word on this clonotype: The junction departs from germline at one end; a sequencing error may be responsible. The chain has TRBV11-3 and TRBJ2-1, with a weak D call TRBD1 (5 bases). This CDR3 has 16 residues. Germline V gene lookup returns CDR1 SGHNT and CDR2 YENEEA. In DNA, the CDR3 is TGTGCCATCAGCTTAGCTACTGGGGCAGACTTCAATGAGCAGTTCTTC. It yields the protein CAISLATGADFNEQFF.

The chain is built from TRBV28 and TRBJ1-1, with a tentative D call TRBD1 (5 bases). Deletions cut 6 bases from V and 1 base from J, with 12 bases between. CDR1 MDHEN and CDR2 SYDVKM come from the germline V gene. This CDR3 is built from 14 residues. CDR3 bases: TGTGCCAGCAGCTGGACACCCCGGAACACTGAAGCTTTCTTT. It encodes CASSWTPRNTEAFF.

A word on this clonotype: One junction end does not reproduce the germline sequence, and a read error may be involved. The chain uses TRBV5-1 and TRBJ1-1; D is possibly TRBD1 (6 bases). There are 14 residues in the CDR3. Germline V CDR1 and CDR2: SGHRS, YFSETQ. The chain's CDR3 is CSSSSVTGGTEAFF. The DNA for the CDR3 is TGCTCCAGCAGCTCTGTGACAGGCGGCACTGAAGCTTTCTTT. The full variable domain, with the rest looked up from reference TRBV5-1 and TRBJ1-1, is KAGVTQTPRYLIKTRGQQVTLSCSPISGHRSVSWYQQTPGQGLQFLFEYFSETQRNKGNFPGRFSGRQFSNSRSEMNVSTLELGDSALYLCSSSSVTGGTEAFFGQGTRLTVV.

Points on this clonotype: A read error may explain this, as a much larger clone is one base away. This chain links TRBV6-6 with TRBJ2-1; 7 bases align to TRBD2. V shed 6 bases and J 4 bases; nucleotides not matched to a gene: 6. Germline V lookup: CDR1 MNHNY, CDR2 SVGAGI (reference sequence). The CDR3 sequence is 14 residues long. For the CDR3, the DNA is TGTGCCAGCAGCCAGCGGGATGGGTACAATGAGCAGTTCTTC. This sequence encodes CASSQRDGYNEQFF.

Turning to this clonotype: The junction and the germline gene differ at one end; a read error may be behind it. DNA of the CDR3: TGTGCCAGCAGCTTAAAACACGGAAGTGGGACAGGGGCGAACACCGAGGAGCTGTTTTTT. This encodes CASSLKHGSGTGANTEELFF. This sequence joins TRBV5-4 and TRBJ2-2; 10 bases are a match to TRBD1. This CDR3 has 20 amino acids. Germline CDR1 and CDR2: SGHNT and YYREEE (reference sequence).

With regard to this clonotype: A much larger clone is a single base away; this may be a read error. CDR3 sequence: CASGPPASVDEQFF. The CDR3 DNA sequence: TGCGCCAGCGGCCCTCCGGCGAGTGTCGATGAGCAGTTCTTC. The chain joins TRBV4-1 to TRBJ2-1; D is ambiguous. V shed 8 bases and J shed 8 bases, with 19 bases lying between them. The germline V gene has CDR1 MGHRA and CDR2 YSYEKL. The CDR3 totals 14 residues.

With regard to this clonotype: Mismatch with germline at one junction end may stem from a read error. V and J are TRBV11-1 and TRBJ2-7, with D perhaps TRBD1 (6 bases). In germline, CDR1 is SGHAT, CDR2 FQDESV (reference sequence). This CDR3 has 14 residues. The CDR3 bases are TGTGCCAGTAGCTTCGGAAGCAGGGGAGACGGGCAGTACTTC. Translating it yields CASSFGSRGDGQYF.

There are a few counts of this clonotype. The V and J genes are TRBV7-8 and TRBJ2-1; D is unresolved. Trimming removed 5 bases at V and 3 bases at J, with 17 bases between. The germline CDR1 and CDR2 sequences are SGHVS and FQNEAQ. This CDR3 is 16 amino acids long. The CDR3 region is CASSPKQVVLYNEQFF. Here the CDR3 DNA reads TGTGCCAGCAGCCCCAAGCAAGTTGTTCTCTACAATGAGCAGTTCTTC. The whole variable domain, remainder taken from reference TRBV7-8 and TRBJ2-1, is GAGVSQSPRYKVAKRGQDVALRCDPISGHVSLFWYQQALGQGPEFLTYFQNEAQLDKSGLPSDRFFAERPEGSVSTLKIQRTQQEDSAVYLCASSPKQVVLYNEQFFGPGTRLTVL.

Regarding this clonotype: It is likely a read error, because the conserved phenylalanine at the end of the CDR3 is missing. J is TRBJ2-4 and V is TRBV11-2; D is possibly TRBD1 (5 bases). CDR1 and CDR2 (germline): SGHAT, FQNNGV. Trimming shortened V by 1 base and J by 0 bases, and 13 bases separated the two germline ends. The CDR3 has 17 residues. The CDR3 bases are TGTGCCAGCAGCTTAGTTCGGACGGACATAGCCAAAAACATTCAGTACCTT. Translated, it gives CASSLVRTDIAKNIQYL.

Notes on this clonotype: A read error may be the cause here, since a much bigger clone is one base away. This chain uses TRBV4-2 with TRBJ2-7; TRBD1 agrees at 7 bases. The CDR3 extends over 14 amino acids. The germline gives CDR1 LGHNA, CDR2 YNFKEQ. The V gene end was trimmed by 8 bases and the J gene end by 2 bases; junction bases not matched to a gene: 9. CDR3 loop: CASGSVTGAYEQYF. The CDR3 coding sequence is TGTGCCAGCGGCAGCGTAACAGGGGCCTACGAGCAGTACTTC.

This clonotype was seen once. The chain carries TRBV6-5 and TRBJ2-1; D is possibly TRBD1 (6 bases). This CDR3 region has 14 residues. The germline V gene has CDR1 MNHEY and CDR2 SVGAGI. V was pared by 5 bases and J by 14 bases, with 22 bases between. The CDR3 protein is CASSADRAYNKKFF. CDR3 DNA: TGTGCCAGCAGTGCGGACAGAGCCTACAATAAGAAGTTCTTC.

In regard to this clonotype: Being one base from a much bigger clone, this may be a read error. The chain links TRBV12-3 or TRBV12-4 to TRBJ2-2; D is unresolved. Trimming removed 3 bases from V and 5 bases from J, with 10 bases in between. CDR3 length: 14 residues. The CDR3 nucleotides are TGTGCCAGCAGTTTGAATAGGAAGACCGGGGAGCTGTTTTTT. As protein: CASSLNRKTGELFF.

The chain combines TRBV5-4 with TRBJ2-2; TRBD1 is a possible D gene (6 bases). Germline V gives CDR1 SGHNT, CDR2 YYREEE (reference sequence). This CDR3 is 15 amino acids long. V lost 4 bases and J 5 bases, leaving 15 bases between the germline ends. In nucleotides, the CDR3 is TGTGCCAGCAGCCCATTGGAAGGGGGTACCGGGGAGCTGTTTTTT. This translates into CASSPLEGGTGELFF. The whole variable domain, filled in from reference TRBV5-4 and TRBJ2-2, reads ETGVTQSPTHLIKTRGQQVTLRCSSQSGHNTVSWYQQALGQGPQFIFQYYREEENGRGNFPPRFSGLQFPNYSSELNVNALELDDSALYLCASSPLEGGTGELFFGEGSRLTVL.

Regarding this clonotype: Possible read error: a much larger clone is one base away. The genes are TRBV6-2 or TRBV6-3 and TRBJ2-1; D ambiguous. The CDR3 runs 15 residues. CDR1 and CDR2 from the germline V gene are MNHEY and SVGEGT. Deletions cut 9 bases from V and 3 bases from J, with 18 bases between. Written as DNA, the CDR3 is TGTGCCAGAAGTACCAATCTCAGATTCTACAATGAGCAGTTCTTC. It is translated as CARSTNLRFYNEQFF.

This clonotype was seen a handful of times. Its ends do not fully match the called genes, so a read error is possible. The rearrangement joins TRBV30 to TRBJ2-2; D ambiguous. The CDR3 is 13 amino acids. CDR1 is GTSNPN and CDR2 is SVGIG in the germline V gene (reference sequence). This chain's CDR3 is CAWSVMRTGELFF. The CDR3 nucleotides are TGTGCTTGGAGTGTAATGAGGACCGGGGAGCTGTTTTTT. Filled out from reference TRBV30 and TRBJ2-2, the complete variable domain reads SQTIHQWPATLVQPVGSPLSLECTVEGTSNPNLYWYRQAAGRGLQLLFYSVGIGQISSEVPQNLSASRPQDRQFILSSKKLLLSDSGFYLCAWSVMRTGELFFGEGSRLTVL.

With regard to this clonotype: A much larger clonotype is one base distant, so this may be a read error. Here the CDR3 reads CASSFQAIDDYEQYF. CDR3 sequence (DNA): TGCGCCAGCAGCTTCCAGGCGATCGATGACTACGAGCAGTACTTC. This sequence joins TRBV4-1 and TRBJ2-7, with D hard to call. This CDR3 spans 15 amino acids. Germline V CDR1 and CDR2: MGHRA, YSYEKL. Between the trimmed V and J ends, which lost 5 bases and 3 bases, there was a span of 17 bases.

A note on this clonotype: Just one base apart from a much larger clone, this may be a read error. The CDR3 DNA follows: TGTGCCAGAAGCTTGGCGACTAGGCTAGCGGGAGTTGTTGAGCAGTTCTTC. Its translation is CARSLATRLAGVVEQFF. The rearrangement uses TRBV5-4 and TRBJ2-1; 10 nucleotides align to TRBD2. Germline CDR1 and CDR2: SGHNT and YYREEE (reference sequence). CDR3 length: 17 amino acids. The whole variable domain, remainder taken from reference TRBV5-4 and TRBJ2-1, is ETGVTQSPTHLIKTRGQQVTLRCSSQSGHNTVSWYQQALGQGPQFIFQYYREEENGRGNFPPRFSGLQFPNYSSELNVNALELDDSALYLCARSLATRLAGVVEQFFGPGTRLTVL.

This clonotype was seen ten or more times. The chain employs TRBV12-3 or TRBV12-4 and TRBJ2-3; 7 bases align to TRBD2. Trimming removed 7 bases from V and 1 base from J; junction bases left unmatched: 8. The CDR3 consists of 15 residues. CDR3: CASIIREAGTDTQYF. As DNA, the CDR3 is TGTGCCAGCATAATCCGGGAGGCAGGCACAGATACGCAGTATTTT.

The V gene is TRBV7-8, the J gene TRBJ1-5, with unresolved D. Germline-derived CDR1 and CDR2 are SGHVS and FQNEAQ. Trimming removed 5 bases at V and 4 bases at J, with 18 bases between. CDR3 size: 16 residues. The CDR3 reads CASSPSGQSLNQPQHF. The CDR3 DNA reads TGTGCCAGCAGCCCATCGGGTCAGAGCCTGAATCAGCCCCAGCATTTT.

The CDR3 nucleotides are TGTGCCAGCAGTACCTATGGGTACACCATATATTTT. Amino acid sequence: CASSTYGYTIYF. The J gene is TRBJ1-3, the V gene TRBV7-9; no definite D call. With 6 bases removed from V and 8 bases from J, the gap between germline ends came to 11 bases. The CDR3 length is 12 residues. The germline V gene encodes CDR1 SEHNR and CDR2 FQNEAQ (reference sequence).

Turning to this clonotype: A read error may be the cause here, since a much bigger clone is one base away. The chain recombines TRBV4-3 with TRBJ2-1; D not resolved. Germline CDR1 is LGHNA and CDR2 is YSLEER. The CDR3 sequence is 12 residues long. CDR3 amino acids: CANSPAHNEQFF. The CDR3 region has the DNA TGCGCCAACAGCCCAGCCCACAATGAGCAGTTCTTC.

The gene calls are TRBV7-9 and TRBJ2-1; 7 bases are a match to TRBD2. This CDR3 spans 13 amino acids. J gave up 7 bases and V 8 bases, and 8 bases lay outside the gene matches. Germline CDR1 and CDR2: SEHNR and FQNEAQ (reference sequence). In nucleotides, the CDR3 is TGTGCCAGCGGCGGGAGCGGAAGAAATGAGCAGTTCTTC. Its translation: CASGGSGRNEQFF.